The 30 T cell receptor beta chains below were found in one sample sequenced in a study of T cells after yellow fever vaccination. MiXCR, run by TCRdb on the 5' RACE reads, gives a single entry per CDR3 protein. The sample yields around 70,000 distinct CDR3 sequences, around 6.5% seen once. Sequenced material: CD8+ T cells sorted from PBMCs, taken roughly 5 days after the first yellow fever vaccination. The receptors shown here come from a man between 18 and 29 years old who received the YFV17D yellow fever vaccine.

This clonotype showed up just a few times. The V and J genes are TRBV30 and TRBJ2-1; perhaps TRBD2 as D (6 bases). The V gene lost 2 bases and the J gene lost 8 bases, with 22 bases spanning the gap. This CDR3 spans 16 amino acids. In germline, CDR1 is GTSNPN, CDR2 SVGIG (reference sequence). The CDR3 here is CAWSFLAPGDSHEQFF. For the CDR3, the DNA is TGTGCCTGGAGTTTCCTAGCCCCGGGGGATTCTCATGAGCAGTTCTTC.

This clonotype was detected a few times. The chain is built from TRBV29-1 and TRBJ1-1; a weak D match, TRBD1 (5 bases). The CDR3 sequence is 11 residues long. The V gene's germline CDR1 is SQVTM and CDR2 ANQGSEA. The ends were cut back, 8 bases at V and 5 bases at J, with 12 bases in the middle. This CDR3 reads CSLGGGTEAFF. CDR3 DNA sequence: TGCAGCCTGGGGGGTGGGACTGAAGCTTTCTTT.

The chain has TRBV7-9 and TRBJ2-1, with D hard to call. Trimming shortened V by 5 bases and J by 4 bases, and 18 bases separated the two germline ends. The CDR3 runs to 16 residues. The germline V gene has CDR1 SEHNR and CDR2 FQNEAQ (reference sequence). The CDR3 spells CASSIVPGDPYNEQFF. CDR3 nucleotides: TGTGCCAGCAGCATAGTCCCAGGAGATCCTTACAATGAGCAGTTCTTC. The full variable domain, completed using reference TRBV7-9 and TRBJ2-1, is DTGVSQNPRHKITKRGQNVTFRCDPISEHNRLYWYRQTLGQGPEFLTYFQNEAQLEKSRLLSDRFSAERPKGSFSTLEIQRTEQGDSAMYLCASSIVPGDPYNEQFFGPGTRLTVL.

The chain employs TRBV29-1 and TRBJ2-3, with 11 bases aligning to TRBD2. After removal of 7 bases from V and 4 bases from J, the junction contained 13 bases not matched to a gene. The germline V gene has CDR1 SQVTM and CDR2 ANQGSEA. This CDR3 is built from 16 residues. CDR3 coding DNA: TGCAGCGGCTCCTTAGCGGGGGGGACCCGCGCAGATACGCAGTATTTT. Protein: CSGSLAGGTRADTQYF.

This clonotype was counted at least ten times. The rearrangement uses TRBV6-5 and TRBJ1-2; maybe TRBD1 (5 bases). Looked up from germline, CDR1 is MNHEY and CDR2 is SVGAGI. This CDR3 contains 14 residues. Trimming left V 2 bases short and J 1 base short, with 8 bases between. The CDR3 region has the DNA TGTGCCAGCAGTTACAGCGGGGGTAACTATGGCTACACCTTC. Translated, it gives CASSYSGGNYGYTF.

V is TRBV4-2 and J is TRBJ2-1; 14 bases match TRBD2. The V and J ends lost 4 bases and 8 bases, in that order; junction bases with no gene match: 19. CDR3 length: 20 residues. Germline V gives CDR1 LGHNA, CDR2 YNFKEQ. This CDR3 reads CASSPPARTRLAGGLDEQFF. The CDR3 DNA follows: TGTGCCAGCAGCCCCCCGGCCAGAACTCGACTAGCGGGGGGGCTCGATGAGCAGTTCTTC.

This clonotype was counted ten times or more. The V and J genes are TRBV4-2 and TRBJ2-1; no definite D call. There are 13 residues in the CDR3. CDR1 is LGHNA and CDR2 is YNFKEQ in the germline V gene. V was shortened by 4 bases and J by 4 bases, with 8 bases between the two germline ends. CDR3 DNA: TGTGCCAGCAGCCTGGGCCAGTACAATGAGCAGTTCTTC. Translated, it gives CASSLGQYNEQFF.

This clonotype was observed at least ten times. V usage is TRBV7-3 and J usage is TRBJ2-1; 10 nucleotides agree with TRBD2. Germline assignment: CDR1 SGHTA and CDR2 FQGTGA. The CDR3 consists of 19 residues. The V and J ends lost 1 base and 0 bases, in that order; junction bases with no gene match: 9. CDR3 amino acids: CASSLSTSGGAGSYNEQFF. The CDR3 region has the DNA TGTGCCAGCAGCTTAAGTACCAGCGGGGGGGCTGGCTCCTACAATGAGCAGTTCTTC. Variable domain in full (rest from reference TRBV7-3 and TRBJ2-1): GAGVSQTPSNKVTEKGKYVELRCDPISGHTALYWYRQSLGQGPEFLIYFQGTGAADDSGLPNDRFFAVRPEGSVSTLKIQRTERGDSAVYLCASSLSTSGGAGSYNEQFFGPGTRLTVL.

This clonotype has more than one count but fewer than ten. This rearrangement joins TRBV9 to TRBJ2-1; D may be TRBD1 or TRBD2 (5 bases each). The germline CDR1 and CDR2 sequences are SGDLS and YYNGEE. Trimming left V 3 bases short and J 9 bases short, with 25 bases between. This CDR3 comprises 17 residues. This chain's CDR3 is CASSAPPGTPGMGEQFF. For the CDR3, the DNA is TGTGCCAGCAGCGCTCCCCCGGGGACCCCAGGCATGGGTGAGCAGTTCTTC. Supplemented by reference TRBV9 and TRBJ2-1, the full variable domain reads DSGVTQTPKHLITATGQRVTLRCSPRSGDLSVYWYQQSLDQGLQFLIQYYNGEERAKGNILERFSAQQFPDLHSELNLSSLELGDSALYFCASSAPPGTPGMGEQFFGPGTRLTVL.

V and J are TRBV11-2 and TRBJ2-2; no reliable D call. Trimming stripped 1 base from V and 3 bases from J, with 6 bases between. Germline CDR1 and CDR2: SGHAT and FQNNGV. CDR3 size: 14 residues. CDR3 protein: CASSLVPYTGELFF. DNA of the CDR3: TGTGCCAGCAGCTTAGTTCCGTACACCGGGGAGCTGTTTTTT.

This chain joins TRBV7-9 and TRBJ1-1, with TRBD1 identical over 9 bases. V lost 7 bases and J lost 5; bases outside the gene matches: 14. Germline lookup yields CDR1 SEHNR and CDR2 FQNEAQ (reference sequence). This CDR3 region has 16 residues. In nucleotides, the CDR3 is TGTGCCAGCATCAAGCCCGAGGGGACAGGGTTAACTGAAGCTTTCTTT. Translation gives CASIKPEGTGLTEAFF.

This clonotype was detected a few times. The chain couples TRBV6-5 to TRBJ2-6; tentative D call: TRBD2 (6 bases). Germline CDR1 is MNHEY and CDR2 is SVGAGI. V was clipped by 7 bases and J by 3 bases, with 19 bases between them. CDR3 size: 17 residues. This CDR3 is CASMFAGLSRGANVLTF. CDR3 nucleotides: TGTGCCAGCATGTTCGCGGGACTCTCGCGTGGGGCCAACGTCCTGACTTTC.

About this clonotype: A much more abundant neighbour one base away suggests this may be a read error. The chain carries TRBV12-3 or TRBV12-4 and TRBJ2-5; D unclear. This CDR3 region has 12 residues. This CDR3 is CARSFTDETQYF. Written as DNA, the CDR3 is TGTGCCCGCAGTTTTACGGACGAGACCCAGTACTTC.

This clonotype was observed a handful of times. The chain is built from TRBV19 and TRBJ2-7; D is unresolved. Trimming took off 0 bases at V and 0 bases at J, with 6 bases between the two ends. This CDR3 has 14 amino acids. Germline CDR1 LNHDA, CDR2 SQIVND (reference sequence). The CDR3 coding sequence is TGTGCCAGTAGTATAGATGGCACCTCCTACGAGCAGTACTTC. Its protein product is CASSIDGTSYEQYF.

The J gene is TRBJ1-1, the V gene TRBV5-1; D remains ambiguous. Germline V lookup: CDR1 SGHRS, CDR2 YFSETQ. The CDR3 spans 14 residues. V lost 4 bases and J lost 1, with 11 bases in between. The CDR3 is CASSARGGNTEAFF. CDR3 sequence (DNA): TGCGCCAGCAGCGCCCGGGGAGGGAACACTGAAGCTTTCTTT.

This clonotype was counted between two and nine times. V is TRBV19 and J is TRBJ1-4; D gene uncertain. The CDR3 extends over 15 amino acids. Between the trimmed V and J ends, which lost 5 bases and 0 bases, there was a span of 10 bases. Germline V gene sequence: CDR1 LNHDA, CDR2 SQIVND (reference sequence). The CDR3: CASSQASSTNEKLFF. The CDR3 coding sequence is TGTGCCAGTAGTCAGGCCTCCTCAACTAATGAAAAACTGTTTTTT.

This clonotype was seen repeatedly, ten times or more. The V call is TRBV4-1, the J call TRBJ2-1; D unresolved. Germline V gene lookup returns CDR1 MGHRA and CDR2 YSYEKL. V lost 1 base and J lost 9, with 16 bases in between. The CDR3 sequence is 15 residues long. CDR3 amino acids: CASSQVGGSGGEQFF. CDR3 coding DNA: TGCGCCAGCAGCCAAGTTGGCGGATCTGGTGGTGAGCAGTTCTTC.

V usage is TRBV7-9 and J usage is TRBJ2-1; TRBD1 is a possible D gene (5 bases). V was pared by 6 bases and J by 2 bases, with 14 bases between. The CDR3 contains 15 residues. The V gene's germline CDR1 is SEHNR and CDR2 FQNEAQ (reference sequence). In DNA, the CDR3 is TGTGCCAGCAGGCCTACAGGTGAAACCTACAATGAGCAGTTCTTC. Amino acid sequence: CASRPTGETYNEQFF.

This clonotype was seen a few times. V and J are TRBV19 and TRBJ2-1, with TRBD2 identical over 7 bases. Losses at the gene ends were 5 bases for V and 11 bases for J; bases not matched to a gene: 6. Germline V gives CDR1 LNHDA, CDR2 SQIVND (reference sequence). This CDR3 comprises 12 residues. The CDR3 here is CASSVPGLQQFF. In DNA form, the CDR3 reads TGTGCCAGTAGTGTACCGGGACTACAGCAGTTCTTC.

This clonotype was seen a handful of times. The genes are TRBV5-1 and TRBJ1-4, with 12 bases identical to TRBD1. V lost 4 bases, J lost 1 base, and 14 bases stayed unmatched. Germline lookup yields CDR1 SGHRS and CDR2 YFSETQ. This CDR3 region has 20 residues. The CDR3 bases are TGCGCCAGCAGCCCCGACGGTCGGGACAGGGGGCCTTTAACTAATGAAAAACTGTTTTTT. It encodes CASSPDGRDRGPLTNEKLFF.

This clonotype was counted between two and nine times. The chain is built from TRBV3-1 and TRBJ2-2, with a tentative D call TRBD2 (6 bases). This CDR3 is built from 19 residues. Germline V gene data show CDR1 as LGHDT and CDR2 as YNNKEL (reference sequence). Trimming removed 3 bases at V and 4 bases at J, with 24 bases between. CDR3 sequence: CASSHSPGTEGSITGELFF. CDR3 bases: TGTGCCAGCAGCCACTCTCCCGGGACTGAGGGGTCGATCACCGGGGAGCTGTTTTTT.

V and J are TRBV13 and TRBJ2-5; no definite D call. The V gene lost 2 bases and the J gene lost 1 base, with 8 bases spanning the gap. The CDR3 loop spans 14 amino acids. The V gene's germline CDR1 is PRHDT and CDR2 FYEKMQ (reference sequence). The CDR3 reads CASSLRKPQETQYF. DNA of the CDR3: TGTGCCAGCAGCTTACGTAAACCCCAAGAGACCCAGTACTTC. Combining the CDR3 with reference TRBV13 and TRBJ2-5 gives the whole variable domain AAGVIQSPRHLIKEKRETATLKCYPIPRHDTVYWYQQGPGQDPQFLISFYEKMQSDKGSIPDRFSAQQFSDYHSELNMSSLELGDSALYFCASSLRKPQETQYFGPGTRLLVL.

This clonotype was recorded at least ten times. The chain has TRBV20-1 and TRBJ2-5; D gene uncertain. Trimming left V 3 bases short and J 2 bases short, with 13 bases between. From germline, CDR1 is DFQATT and CDR2 SNEGSKA (reference sequence). The CDR3 is made up of 14 amino acids. The DNA of the CDR3 is TGCAGTGCTAGGGGGATTCACCAACAAGAGACCCAGTACTTC. This encodes CSARGIHQQETQYF.

Ten or more counts support this clonotype. J is TRBJ2-1 and V is TRBV4-1, with D perhaps being TRBD1 or TRBD2 (5 bases each). The CDR3 runs 14 residues. CDR1 MGHRA and CDR2 YSYEKL come from the germline V gene. V lost 0 bases to trimming and J lost 2 bases, with 5 bases between them. This CDR3 is CASSQEGPYNEQFF. In nucleotides, the CDR3 is TGCGCCAGCAGCCAAGAGGGACCCTACAATGAGCAGTTCTTC.

There are a few counts of this clonotype. V usage is TRBV7-8 and J usage is TRBJ1-3, with D tentatively TRBD1 (5 bases). Trimming pared 5 bases from V and 4 bases from J, leaving 15 bases between. The germline V gene encodes CDR1 SGHVS and CDR2 FQNEAQ. The CDR3 runs to 15 residues. For the CDR3, the DNA is TGTGCCAGCAGCGCGGCAGGGTTTGGAGGAAACACCATATATTTT. It codes for CASSAAGFGGNTIYF. The whole variable domain, filled in from reference TRBV7-8 and TRBJ1-3, reads GAGVSQSPRYKVAKRGQDVALRCDPISGHVSLFWYQQALGQGPEFLTYFQNEAQLDKSGLPSDRFFAERPEGSVSTLKIQRTQQEDSAVYLCASSAAGFGGNTIYFGEGSWLTVV.

This clonotype is large by share. V and J are TRBV7-2 and TRBJ1-1, with 7 positions matching TRBD1. Germline loops: CDR1 SGHTA, CDR2 FQGNSA. The V gene end was trimmed by 1 base and the J gene end by 4 bases; junction bases not matched to a gene: 3. The CDR3 sequence is 14 residues long. CDR3 region: CASSLGSGGTEAFF. CDR3 sequence (DNA): TGTGCCAGCAGCTTAGGGTCAGGGGGCACTGAAGCTTTCTTT. Variable domain in full (rest from reference TRBV7-2 and TRBJ1-1): GAGVSQSPSNKVTEKGKDVELRCDPISGHTALYWYRQSLGQGLEFLIYFQGNSAPDKSGLPSDRFSAERTGGSVSTLTIQRTQQEDSAVYLCASSLGSGGTEAFFGQGTRLTVV.

The chain combines TRBV4-3 with TRBJ2-2, with TRBD1 matching over 8 bases. The V gene end was trimmed by 0 bases and the J gene end by 5 bases; junction bases not matched to a gene: 8. The CDR3 is 17 amino acids. Germline V gives CDR1 LGHNA, CDR2 YSLEER. CDR3 loop: CASSQDFQGAWTGELFF. CDR3 nucleotide sequence: TGCGCCAGCAGCCAAGATTTCCAGGGGGCATGGACCGGGGAGCTGTTTTTT.

This clonotype was recorded at least ten times. The chain recombines TRBV28 with TRBJ2-3; D is perhaps TRBD2 (7 bases). This CDR3 contains 15 residues. V lost 3 bases to trimming and J lost 2 bases, with 12 bases between them. Looked up from germline, CDR1 is MDHEN and CDR2 is SYDVKM. CDR3 region: CASSFRGGNTDTQYF. CDR3 in DNA: TGTGCCAGCAGTTTCAGGGGAGGGAACACAGATACGCAGTATTTT.

This clonotype was observed many times. This chain connects TRBV10-3 to TRBJ2-7; TRBD2 is a possible D gene (6 bases). With 0 bases removed from V and 2 bases from J, the gap between germline ends came to 11 bases. The CDR3 is made up of 15 amino acids. Per the germline V gene, CDR1 is ENHRY and CDR2 is SYGVKD. Written as DNA, the CDR3 is TGTGCCATCAGTGAGTCATGGACTACACCCTACGAGCAGTACTTC. Its translation: CAISESWTTPYEQYF.

J is TRBJ2-3 and V is TRBV5-4; no clear D gene. Germline CDR1 and CDR2: SGHNT and YYREEE (reference sequence). Trimming left V 2 bases short and J 0 bases short, with 10 bases between. CDR3 length: 15 amino acids. DNA for the CDR3: TGTGCCAGCAGCTTATCCGTCGGTAGCACAGATACGCAGTATTTT. Protein product: CASSLSVGSTDTQYF.